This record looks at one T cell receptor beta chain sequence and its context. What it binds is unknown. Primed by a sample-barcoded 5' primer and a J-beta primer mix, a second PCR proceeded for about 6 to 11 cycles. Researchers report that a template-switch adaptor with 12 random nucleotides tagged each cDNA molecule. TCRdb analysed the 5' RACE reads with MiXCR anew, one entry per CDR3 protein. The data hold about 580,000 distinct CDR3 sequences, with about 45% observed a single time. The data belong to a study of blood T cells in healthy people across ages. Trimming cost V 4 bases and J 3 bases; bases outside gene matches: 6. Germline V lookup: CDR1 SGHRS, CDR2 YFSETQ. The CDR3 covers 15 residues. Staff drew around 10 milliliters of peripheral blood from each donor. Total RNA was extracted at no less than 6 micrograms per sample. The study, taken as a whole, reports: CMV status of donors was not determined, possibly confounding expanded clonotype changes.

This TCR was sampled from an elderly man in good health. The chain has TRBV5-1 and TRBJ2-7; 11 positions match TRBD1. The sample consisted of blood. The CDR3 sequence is CASSASGTGGYEQYF. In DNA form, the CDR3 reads TGCGCCAGCAGCGCCTCCGGGACAGGGGGCTACGAGCAGTACTTC.